Following are 22 T cell receptor beta chains from one sample sequenced in a study of cytomegalovirus exposure and HLA in healthy donors. The PCR made use of 60 Vbeta and 13 Jbeta primers. TCRdb keeps only in-frame clones here, not all; method: immunoSEQ multiplex PCR. Among some 140,000 clones listed, 75% to 85% were seen once. Source material: PBMCs. Receptors were obtained from a woman aged 50 to 60 in good health and CMV-seropositive.

The chain uses TRBV2 and TRBJ2-5, with a weak D call TRBD1 (6 bases). TRBJ2-7 matches the DNA end more closely, so the J call is doubtful. Germline lookup yields CDR1 SNHLY and CDR2 FYNNEI. The CDR3 is made up of 13 amino acids. CDR3 coding DNA: TGTGCCAGCAGTGGGACAGTTGCTTACGAGCAGTACTTC. This encodes CASSGTVAYEQYF.

The V gene is TRBV6-5, the J gene TRBJ2-5; 9 nucleotides align to TRBD1. CDR3 size: 14 residues. Germline V gives CDR1 MNHEY, CDR2 SVGAGI. V shed 6 bases, J shed 5 bases, and the junction held 7 bases outside the gene matches. CDR3 bases: TGTGCCAGCAGCCCTCACAGGGGGCATGAGACCCAGTACTTC. Translated, it gives CASSPHRGHETQYF.

V and J are TRBV21-1 and TRBJ2-5; no check of the table's D call, TRBD2, against the DNA was made. TRBV21-1 is annotated as a pseudogene. The length of the CDR3 is 16 residues. The CDR3 bases are TGTGCCAGCAGCAAACGTTCCCGTTTTTTGAGGGAGACCCAGTACTTC. Translated: CASSKRSRFLRETQYF.

The rearrangement links TRBV15 to TRBJ2-5, with 9 bases matching TRBD1. V gave up 4 bases and J gave up 5 bases; unmatched junction bases: 2. This CDR3 has 13 amino acids. From germline, CDR1 is LNHNV and CDR2 YYDKDF (reference sequence). The CDR3 coding sequence is TGTGCCACCAGCATCGACAGGGGGGAGACCCAGTACTTC. Translating it yields CATSIDRGETQYF.

V gene TRBV29-1 combines with J gene TRBJ1-3; no reliable D call. The CDR3 runs to 12 residues. V was cut by 0 bases and J by 7 bases, with 7 bases left in between. Germline V gene data show CDR1 as SQVTM and CDR2 as ANQGSEA. As DNA, the CDR3 is TGCAGCGTTGAAGATTTCGGGAACACCATATATTTT. Protein sequence: CSVEDFGNTIYF.

J is TRBJ2-7 and V is TRBV9; TRBD2 matches 8 bases. Germline-derived CDR1 and CDR2 are SGDLS and YYNGEE. The J segment lost 6 bases and the V segment lost 1 base, leaving 6 bases of the junction unmatched. This CDR3 is 14 amino acids long. CDR3 DNA: TGTGCCAGCAGCGTAACGGGAGGGCCGGGCGAGCAGTACTTC. It encodes CASSVTGGPGEQYF.

Comment on this clone: This same CDR3 is encoded by further DNA sequences in the sample. This chain uses TRBV5-1 with TRBJ2-1; 8 bases align to TRBD1. Germline loops: CDR1 SGHRS, CDR2 YFSETQ. The CDR3 extends over 15 amino acids. The V gene end was trimmed by 0 bases and the J gene end by 4 bases; junction bases not matched to a gene: 3. CDR3 DNA sequence: TGCGCCAGCAGCTTGGTACAGGGGGTGTACAATGAGCAGTTCTTC. Amino acid sequence: CASSLVQGVYNEQFF.

This chain uses TRBV19 with TRBJ2-3; possible D gene TRBD2, 6 bases. The CDR3 is made up of 14 amino acids. Looked up from germline, CDR1 is LNHDA and CDR2 is SQIVND (reference sequence). V lost 4 bases and J 6 bases, leaving 14 bases between the germline ends. Here the CDR3 reads CASSRDSTLDTQYF. CDR3 coding DNA: TGTGCCAGTAGTAGGGACTCCACTCTGGATACGCAGTATTTT.

This chain uses TRBV2 with TRBJ1-2, with 7 bases fitting TRBD1. Trimming took 7 bases from V and 8 from J; bases not matched to a gene: 10. Germline values: CDR1 SNHLY, CDR2 FYNNEI. The length of the CDR3 is 13 residues. CDR3: CASNADRAEGYTF. CDR3 DNA: TGTGCCAGCAACGCCGACAGGGCGGAAGGCTACACCTTC. The full variable domain, completed using reference TRBV2 and TRBJ1-2, is EPEVTQTPSHQVTQMGQEVILRCVPISNHLYFYWYRQILGQKVEFLVSFYNNEISEKSEIFDDQFSVERPDGSNFTLKIRSTKLEDSAMYFCASNADRAEGYTFGSGTRLTVV.

The sample holds one count of this clone. This chain joins TRBV7-9 and TRBJ2-1, with 8 bases that match TRBD1. With V trimmed by 5 bases and J by 6 bases, 9 bases remained unmatched. The CDR3 sequence is 15 residues long. From germline, CDR1 is SEHNR and CDR2 FQNEAQ (reference sequence). The CDR3 nucleotides are TGTGCCAGCAGCCACGACAGGGGCAGGGGCAATGAGCAGTTCTTC. Translating it yields CASSHDRGRGNEQFF.

The CDR3 sequence: CASRGQENSPLHF. The CDR3 bases are TGTGCCAGCAGGGGACAGGAAAATTCACCCCTCCACTTT. The chain is built from TRBV6-6 and TRBJ1-6, with 8 bases aligning to TRBD1. V was pared by 6 bases and J by 7 bases, with 2 bases of the junction left unmatched. In germline, CDR1 is MNHNY, CDR2 SVGAGI (reference sequence). This CDR3 comprises 13 residues.

The chain has TRBV2 and TRBJ2-5, with 11 bases aligning to TRBD1. The DNA matches TRBJ2-7 better at its end, which makes the J call doubtful. This CDR3 comprises 14 residues. Germline CDR1 reads SNHLY; CDR2 reads FYNNEI. The CDR3 reads CASSLGTGGYEQYF. The CDR3 DNA follows: TGTGCCAGCAGTTTGGGGACAGGGGGCTACGAGCAGTACTTC.

Regarding this clone: A read error may produce the germline difference seen at one junction end. J is TRBJ2-7 and V is TRBV14; a weak D match, TRBD2 (7 bases). Germline V gene data show CDR1 as SGHDN and CDR2 as FVKESK. The CDR3 spans 15 residues. Written as DNA, the CDR3 is TGTGTCAGCAGCCAAGAAGGGGGGGCCTTTTACGAGCAGTACTTC. Its translation is CVSSQEGGAFYEQYF. Together with reference TRBV14 and TRBJ2-7, the CDR3 gives the full variable domain: EAGVTQFPSHSVIEKGQTVTLRCDPISGHDNLYWYRRVMGKEIKFLLHFVKESKQDESGMPNNRFLAERTGGTYSTLKVQPAELEDSGVYFCVSSQEGGAFYEQYFGPGTRLTVT.

The chain links TRBV10-3 to TRBJ2-3; D is perhaps TRBD1 (6 bases). CDR1 and CDR2 (germline): ENHRY, SYGVKD. Deletions cut 0 bases from V and 2 bases from J, with 24 bases between. This CDR3 is 20 amino acids long. In DNA form, the CDR3 reads TGTGCCATCAGTGAGTCGGGGGCCCCCGTTGGGGTGGGAGACACAGATACGCAGTATTTT. Amino acid sequence: CAISESGAPVGVGDTDTQYF.

With respect to this clone: This CDR3 fails to terminate in the conserved phenylalanine or tryptophan, so it likely reflects a read error. V is TRBV28 and J is TRBJ1-1; 9 nucleotides line up with TRBD1. Germline V lookup: CDR1 MDHEN, CDR2 SYDVKM. The CDR3 consists of 13 residues. V lost 2 bases, J lost 5 bases, and 0 bases stayed unmatched. CDR3 bases: TGTGCCAGCAGTTTAGGACAGGGGACTGAAGCTTTCCTT. This encodes CASSLGQGTEAFL.

V and J are TRBV18 and TRBJ2-5; the match to TRBD1 covers 9 bases. Germline V lookup: CDR1 KGHSH, CDR2 LQKENI. This CDR3 spans 15 amino acids. V trimming: 3 bases; J trimming: 5 bases; junction bases outside the gene matches: 7. The CDR3, as DNA: TGTGCCAGCTCACCGCGTACGGGACAGGGTGAGACCCAGTACTTC. Its translation: CASSPRTGQGETQYF.

The chain uses TRBV9 and TRBJ2-7; 11 bases agree with TRBD2. Germline V gene lookup returns CDR1 SGDLS and CDR2 YYNGEE. CDR3 length: 15 amino acids. With 1 base clipped from V and 7 bases from J, the junction kept 7 bases outside the gene matches. In DNA form, the CDR3 reads TGTGCCAGCAGCGTAACCCCAGGACTAGCGGGTGAGCAGTACTTC. Its protein product is CASSVTPGLAGEQYF.

Here the CDR3 reads CASSFTPGQGHYGYTF. CDR3 nucleotide sequence: TGTGCCAGCAGTTTTACCCCGGGACAGGGCCACTATGGCTACACCTTC. The chain carries TRBV28 and TRBJ1-2; 9 bases agree with TRBD1. The germline V gene has CDR1 MDHEN and CDR2 SYDVKM. The length of the CDR3 is 16 residues. The J segment lost 3 bases and the V segment lost 3 bases, leaving 8 bases of the junction unmatched.

The V call is TRBV7-9, the J call TRBJ2-5; a possible D gene is TRBD2 (7 bases). The CDR3 has 15 residues. Germline V gives CDR1 SEHNR, CDR2 FQNEAQ (reference sequence). The V end lost 0 bases, the J end lost 4 bases, and 12 bases lay between the germline ends. The CDR3 bases are TGTGCCAGCAGCTTAGCGGGGGGGCCAGGAGAGACCCAGTACTTC. This sequence encodes CASSLAGGPGETQYF.

The chain recombines TRBV2 with TRBJ1-1; TRBD1 matches 9 bases. J gave up 9 bases and V 0 bases, and 8 bases lay outside the gene matches. CDR3 length equals 15 residues. Looked up from germline, CDR1 is SNHLY and CDR2 is FYNNEI. The CDR3 DNA reads as TGTGCCAGCAGTGAAGCGACCGGGACAGGGTTCCAAGCTTTCTTT. It is translated as CASSEATGTGFQAFF.

J is TRBJ2-7 and V is TRBV6-1, with TRBD1 identical over 7 bases. CDR3 size: 13 residues. Germline-derived CDR1 and CDR2 are MNHNS and SASEGT. Trimming took 9 bases from V and 1 from J; bases not matched to a gene: 6. The CDR3 sequence: CASDRALSYEQYF. The CDR3 DNA sequence: TGTGCCAGTGACAGGGCATTATCCTACGAGCAGTACTTC.

The V gene is TRBV7-9, the J gene TRBJ2-1; TRBD2 matches 7 bases. The CDR3 is 17 amino acids. Germline V gene sequence: CDR1 SEHNR, CDR2 FQNEAQ (reference sequence). J was trimmed by 4 bases and V by 6 bases; bases with no gene match: 15. CDR3 in amino acids: CASSPPGGSPVYNEQFF. The DNA of the CDR3 is TGTGCCAGCAGTCCTCCAGGCGGGAGTCCCGTTTACAATGAGCAGTTCTTC.